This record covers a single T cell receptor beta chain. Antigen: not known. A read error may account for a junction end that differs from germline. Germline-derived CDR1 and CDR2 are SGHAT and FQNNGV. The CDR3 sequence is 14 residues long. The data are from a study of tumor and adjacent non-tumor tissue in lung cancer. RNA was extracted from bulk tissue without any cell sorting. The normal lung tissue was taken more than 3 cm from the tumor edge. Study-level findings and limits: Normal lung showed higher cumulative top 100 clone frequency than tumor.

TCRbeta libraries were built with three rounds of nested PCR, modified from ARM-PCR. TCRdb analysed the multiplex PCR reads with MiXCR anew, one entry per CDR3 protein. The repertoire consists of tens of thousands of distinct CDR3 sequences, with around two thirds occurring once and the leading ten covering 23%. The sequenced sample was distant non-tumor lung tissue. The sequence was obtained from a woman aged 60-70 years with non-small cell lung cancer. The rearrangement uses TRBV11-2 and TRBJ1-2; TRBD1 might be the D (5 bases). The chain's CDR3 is CASSVTTDGFGYAF. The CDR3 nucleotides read TGTGCCAGCAGCGTTACGACAGACGGTTTCGGCTACGCCTTC.